The sequence of this TCR beta chain was determined in a study of tumor-infiltrating lymphocytes in primary liver carcinoma. CDR3 size: 17 residues. V lost 4 bases, J lost 1 base, and 15 bases lay in between. Germline loops: CDR1 SGHDT, CDR2 YYEEEE. Synthesis of TCR beta cDNA was carried out from around 500 ng total RNA with a constant-region primer. Amplification in three nested multiplex PCR rounds with slightly modified ARM-PCR gave rise to TCR beta libraries. Forward primers for TRBV1-TRBV30 and a C-beta reverse primer served the first two PCR rounds, at 10 cycles each. MiXCR, run by TCRdb on the multiplex PCR reads, gives a single entry per CDR3 protein. This sample has approximately 46,000 distinct CDR3 sequences, with around 80% found just once. RNA and DNA were co-extracted from 20-30 mg of unsorted bulk tissue.

The V call is TRBV5-6, the J call TRBJ2-6; a weak D match, TRBD1 (5 bases). The specimen was tumor-adjacent normal liver tissue. The receptor was derived from a woman aged 25 to 45 with primary liver carcinoma and hepatitis B virus infection. The CDR3 DNA reads as TGTGCCAGCAGCCAGGACAACTGCTTTTCTGGGGCCAACGTCCTGACTTTC. Its protein is CASSQDNCFSGANVLTF.